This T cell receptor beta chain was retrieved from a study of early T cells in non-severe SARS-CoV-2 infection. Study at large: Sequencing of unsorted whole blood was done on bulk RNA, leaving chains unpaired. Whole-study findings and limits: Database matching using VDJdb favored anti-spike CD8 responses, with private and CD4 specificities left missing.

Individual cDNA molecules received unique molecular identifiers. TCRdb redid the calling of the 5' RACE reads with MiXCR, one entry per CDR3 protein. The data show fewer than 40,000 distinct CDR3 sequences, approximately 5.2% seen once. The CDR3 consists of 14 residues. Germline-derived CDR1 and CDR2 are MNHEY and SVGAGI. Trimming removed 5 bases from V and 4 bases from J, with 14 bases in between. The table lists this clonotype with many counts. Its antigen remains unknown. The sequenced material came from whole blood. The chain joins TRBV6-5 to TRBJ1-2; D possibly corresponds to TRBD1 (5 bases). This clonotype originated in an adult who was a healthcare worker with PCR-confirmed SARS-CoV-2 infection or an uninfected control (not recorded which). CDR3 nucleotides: TGTGCCAGCAGTCTTGGGGCCCATGGCTATGGCTACACCTTC. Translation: CASSLGAHGYGYTF.